This T cell receptor (beta chain) was captured by sequencing in a study of Tregs in tolerant kidney transplant recipients. With 6 bases removed from V and 3 bases from J, the gap between germline ends came to 11 bases. The CDR3 consists of 14 residues. The V gene's germline CDR1 is MNHEY and CDR2 SVGAGI. Sequenced by immunoSEQ multiplex PCR; TCRdb stores in-frame clones only, minus some. The data contain more than 90,000 clones, almost 95% of them singletons. This TCR was recovered from a human donor in good health. The genes are TRBV6-5 and TRBJ2-2, with a weak D call TRBD2 (5 bases). The specimen sequenced was CD4+ T cells from blood. CDR3 DNA: TGTGCCAGCAGCCGCCGGGAAGACACCGGGGAGCTGTTTTTT. This sequence encodes CASSRREDTGELFF.